This is a list of T cell receptor beta chains from one sample in a study of blood T cell repertoires in COVID-19. The repertoire was sequenced with immunoSEQ multiplex PCR; TCRdb's copy has only in-frame clones and lacks some. Here the sample spans 250,000 to 350,000 clones, approximately 84% being singletons. Specimen: peripheral blood. The receptor set was obtained from a human donor with COVID-19, enrolled during active disease. The donor label of this sample is uncertain. CDR3s include the opening cysteine and the closing phenylalanine or tryptophan. A D gene is named only where the DNA matches it firmly. Clone sizes are given selectively: once, few, many, or a class where the clone is expanded.

TRBV3-1/TRBV3-2	TRBJ1-1	.	.	CASSQVVNAEAFF	TGTGCCAGCAGCCAAGTAGTAAACGCTGAAGCTTTCTTT
TRBV6-5	TRBJ1-2	.	.	CASSYSRGASYTF	TGTGCCAGCAGTTACTCGCGGGGGGCTAGCTACACCTTC
TRBV14	TRBJ2-3	TRBD2	.	CASSQAWREAGGTDTQYF	TGTGCCAGCAGCCAAGCTTGGCGGGAGGCCGGGGGCACAGATACGCAGTATTTT
TRBV24-1	TRBJ2-1	TRBD2	.	CATSDFNGRAWNEQFF	TGTGCCACCAGTGATTTTAACGGGAGGGCCTGGAATGAGCAGTTCTTC
TRBV18	TRBJ2-5	.	.	CASSPRVGETQYF	TGTGCCAGCTCACCGAGGGTGGGGGAGACCCAGTACTTC
TRBV5-1	TRBJ2-2	TRBD2	many	CASRTGTSGNTGELFF	TGCGCCAGCAGAACCGGGACTAGCGGAAACACCGGGGAGCTGTTTTTT
TRBV4-1	TRBJ1-5	.	.	CASSQVDMGLSNQPQHF	TGCGCCAGCAGCCAAGTTGATATGGGGCTTAGCAATCAGCCCCAGCATTTT
TRBV28	TRBJ2-3	TRBD1	.	CASSYPGQGGDTQYF	TGTGCCAGCAGTTACCCGGGACAGGGGGGAGATACGCAGTATTTT
TRBV29-1	TRBJ1-6	TRBD1	.	CSVGDRDNSPLHF	TGCAGCGTGGGGGACAGGGATAATTCACCCCTCCACTTT
TRBV9	TRBJ2-7	.	.	CASSPLGGSHYEQYF	TGTGCCAGCAGCCCCTTAGGGGGATCCCACTACGAGCAGTACTTC
TRBV2	TRBJ2-2	.	.	CASRRDRAGNTGELFF	TGTGCCAGCAGACGGGACCGAGCGGGGAACACCGGGGAGCTGTTTTTT
TRBV9	TRBJ2-7	.	.	CASSARGVMWDKLDYEQYF	TGTGCCAGCAGCGCTAGAGGCGTTATGTGGGACAAACTCGATTACGAGCAGTACTTC
TRBV9	TRBJ2-1	TRBD2	.	CASSVAGGPYNEQFF	TGTGCCAGCAGCGTTGCGGGGGGCCCCTACAATGAGCAGTTCTTC
TRBV6-5	TRBJ2-3	TRBD2	.	CASALRGAPDTQYF	TGTGCCAGCGCGCTGCGGGGGGCCCCAGATACGCAGTATTTT
TRBV5-5	TRBJ1-1	.	.	CASSLDGGTYEAFF	TGTGCCAGCAGCTTGGACGGAGGGACTTATGAAGCTTTCTTT
TRBV6-2/TRBV6-3	TRBJ2-7	TRBD2	.	CASSFAVAGGYEQYF	TGTGCCAGCAGTTTTGCGGTAGCGGGAGGCTACGAGCAGTACTTC
TRBV19	TRBJ1-2	.	.	CASSMGQTANYGYTF	TGTGCCAGTAGTATGGGTCAAACAGCTAACTATGGCTACACCTTC
TRBV6-5	TRBJ1-1	TRBD1	.	CASSYLRTGANEAFF	TGTGCCAGCAGTTACCTTCGGACAGGGGCGAATGAAGCTTTCTTT
TRBV6-5	TRBJ1-2	.	.	CASSSIGGGATGYTF	TGTGCCAGCAGTTCAATAGGTGGGGGCGCGACAGGCTACACCTTC
TRBV11-3	TRBJ2-3	.	once	CANSLRDSDTQYF	TGTGCCAACAGCTTAAGAGATTCGGATACGCAGTATTTT